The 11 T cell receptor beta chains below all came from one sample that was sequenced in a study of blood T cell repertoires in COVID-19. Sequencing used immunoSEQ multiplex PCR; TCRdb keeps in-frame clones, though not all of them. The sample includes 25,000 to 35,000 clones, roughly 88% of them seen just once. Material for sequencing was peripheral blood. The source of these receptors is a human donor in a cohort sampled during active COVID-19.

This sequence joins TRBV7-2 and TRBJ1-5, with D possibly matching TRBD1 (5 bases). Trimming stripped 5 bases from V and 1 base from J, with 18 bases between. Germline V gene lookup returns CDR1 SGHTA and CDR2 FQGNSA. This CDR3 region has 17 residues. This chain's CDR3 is CASSPFASTVSNQPQHF. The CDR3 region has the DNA TGTGCCAGCAGCCCTTTTGCCTCGACAGTAAGCAATCAGCCCCAGCATTTT. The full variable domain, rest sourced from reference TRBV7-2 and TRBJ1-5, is GAGVSQSPSNKVTEKGKDVELRCDPISGHTALYWYRQSLGQGLEFLIYFQGNSAPDKSGLPSDRFSAERTGGSVSTLTIQRTQQEDSAVYLCASSPFASTVSNQPQHFGDGTRLSIL.

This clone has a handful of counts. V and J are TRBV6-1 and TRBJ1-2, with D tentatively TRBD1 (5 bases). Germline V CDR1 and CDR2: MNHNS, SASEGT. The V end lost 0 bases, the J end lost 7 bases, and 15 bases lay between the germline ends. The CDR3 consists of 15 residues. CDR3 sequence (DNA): TGTGCCAGCAGTGAAGCGGTCCAGGGCTTCTTTGGCTACACCTTC. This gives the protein CASSEAVQGFFGYTF.

The CDR3 coding sequence is TGTGCCAGCTCACCTACAGCGGGGCCCACCGCCAATGAGCAGTTCTTC. As protein: CASSPTAGPTANEQFF. V usage is TRBV18 and J usage is TRBJ2-1, with 7 bases lining up with TRBD2. V was clipped by 3 bases and J by 6 bases; unmatched bases: 11. This CDR3 contains 16 residues. Per germline, CDR1 KGHSH and CDR2 LQKENI.

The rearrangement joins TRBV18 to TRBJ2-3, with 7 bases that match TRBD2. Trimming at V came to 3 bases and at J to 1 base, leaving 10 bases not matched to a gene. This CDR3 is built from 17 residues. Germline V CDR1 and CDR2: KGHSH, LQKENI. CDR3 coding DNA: TGTGCCAGCTCACCCGTTCAGCGGGGATTAGGCACAGATACGCAGTATTTT. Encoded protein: CASSPVQRGLGTDTQYF.

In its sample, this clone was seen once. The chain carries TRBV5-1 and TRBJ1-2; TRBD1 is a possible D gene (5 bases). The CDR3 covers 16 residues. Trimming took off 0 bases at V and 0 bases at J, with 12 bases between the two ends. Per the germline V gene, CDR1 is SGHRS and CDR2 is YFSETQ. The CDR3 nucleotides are TGCGCCAGCAGCTTGGACCGCAGGGAAGCTAACTATGGCTACACCTTC. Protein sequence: CASSLDRREANYGYTF.

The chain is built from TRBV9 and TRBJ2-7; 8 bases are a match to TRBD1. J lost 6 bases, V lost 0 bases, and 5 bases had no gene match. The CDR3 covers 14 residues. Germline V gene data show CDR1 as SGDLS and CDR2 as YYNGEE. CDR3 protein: CASSVVDRDSEQYF. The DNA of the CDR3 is TGTGCCAGCAGCGTAGTGGACAGGGATTCCGAGCAGTACTTC.

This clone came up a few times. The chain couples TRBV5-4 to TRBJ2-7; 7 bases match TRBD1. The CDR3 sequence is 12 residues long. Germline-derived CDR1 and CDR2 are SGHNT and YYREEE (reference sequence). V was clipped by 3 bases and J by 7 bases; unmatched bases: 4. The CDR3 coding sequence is TGTGCCAGCAGCTGGGACAGACGGGAGCAGTACTTC. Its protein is CASSWDRREQYF.

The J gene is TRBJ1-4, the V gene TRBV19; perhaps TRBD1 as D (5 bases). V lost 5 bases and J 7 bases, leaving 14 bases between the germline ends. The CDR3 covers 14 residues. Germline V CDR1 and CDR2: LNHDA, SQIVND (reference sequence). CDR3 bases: TGTGCCAGTAGTCCCCGCGGGGGACTTGAAAAACTGTTTTTT. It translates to CASSPRGGLEKLFF.

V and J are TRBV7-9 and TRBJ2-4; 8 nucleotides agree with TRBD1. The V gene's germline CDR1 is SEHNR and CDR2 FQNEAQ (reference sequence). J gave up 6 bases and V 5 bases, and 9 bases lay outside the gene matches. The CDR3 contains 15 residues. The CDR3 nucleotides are TGTGCCAGCAGCCTCAACGGACAGGGAATAAACATTCAGTACTTC. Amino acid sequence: CASSLNGQGINIQYF. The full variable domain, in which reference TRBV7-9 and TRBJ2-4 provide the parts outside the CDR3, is DTGVSQNPRHKITKRGQNVTFRCDPISEHNRLYWYRQTLGQGPEFLTYFQNEAQLEKSRLLSDRFSAERPKGSFSTLEIQRTEQGDSAMYLCASSLNGQGINIQYFGAGTRLSVL.

CDR3 amino acids: CASSEGTPGLLTHLEQFF. Here the CDR3 DNA reads TGTGCCAGCAGTGAAGGAACCCCCGGACTATTGACCCACCTTGAGCAGTTCTTC. The chain links TRBV6-1 to TRBJ2-1; maybe TRBD2 (6 bases). Germline values: CDR1 MNHNS, CDR2 SASEGT. The CDR3 loop spans 18 amino acids. Trimming took off 1 base at V and 9 bases at J, with 25 bases between the two ends.

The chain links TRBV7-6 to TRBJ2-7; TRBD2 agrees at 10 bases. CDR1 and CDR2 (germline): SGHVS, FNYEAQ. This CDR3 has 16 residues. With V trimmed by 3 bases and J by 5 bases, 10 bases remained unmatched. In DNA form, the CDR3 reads TGTGCCAGCAGCTTGGGGGCGATAGCGGGGGGTCACGAGCAGTACTTC. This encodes CASSLGAIAGGHEQYF.